A single sample gave rise to the 25 T cell receptor beta chains below, sequenced in a study of blood T cell repertoires in COVID-19 (TCRdb year 2020). The library was made by the immunoSEQ multiplex PCR assay. TCRdb provides this immuneACCESS table in a form limited to in-frame rearrangements. Some clones are lacking; in checked studies, under half of them reflect an unresolved V gene, and why the rest are absent is not known. In all, the sample holds about 240,000 clones, and about nine tenths of those were seen once. The ten largest clonotypes hold around 7.8% of the sample. Sequenced material: peripheral blood. These receptors were collected from a man aged 60 to 75 who had recovered from COVID-19.

The genes are TRBV18 and TRBJ1-2; D may be TRBD1 (5 bases). V lost 2 bases, J lost 2 bases, and 15 bases lay in between. The CDR3 length is 16 residues. Germline V CDR1 and CDR2: KGHSH, LQKENI. The CDR3 is CASSPSQGALNYGYTF. Here the CDR3 DNA reads TGTGCCAGCTCACCATCCCAGGGCGCGCTCAACTATGGCTACACCTTC.

The rearrangement links TRBV3-1 (or the pseudogene TRBV3-2) to TRBJ2-1; possible D gene TRBD2, 5 bases. V was clipped by 2 bases and J by 4 bases, with 12 bases between them. Germline V CDR1 and CDR2: LGHDT, YNNKEL (reference sequence). This CDR3 comprises 15 residues. The CDR3 loop reads CASSQQVGVYNEQFF. CDR3 DNA sequence: TGTGCCAGCAGCCAACAGGTCGGGGTGTACAATGAGCAGTTCTTC.

The chain has TRBV3-1 (or the pseudogene TRBV3-2) and TRBJ1-6; D is perhaps TRBD1 (5 bases). The length of the CDR3 is 17 residues. Per germline, CDR1 LGHDT and CDR2 YNNKEL (reference sequence). Trimming removed 1 base from V and 2 bases from J, with 12 bases in between. CDR3 DNA sequence: TGTGCCAGCAGCCAAGCCCGACAGCGAGCCTATAATTCACCCCTCCACTTT. Translated, it gives CASSQARQRAYNSPLHF.

This clone was seen once. The chain has TRBV9 and TRBJ1-3; TRBD1 might be the D (5 bases). V lost 4 bases and J 1 base, leaving 12 bases between the germline ends. This CDR3 comprises 15 residues. The germline gives CDR1 SGDLS, CDR2 YYNGEE. As DNA, the CDR3 is TGTGCCAGCAGCCAATCGGGGGGTTCTGGAAACACCATATATTTT. It codes for CASSQSGGSGNTIYF.

This clone was observed a single time. This chain links TRBV18 with TRBJ1-2, with D possibly TRBD1 on 6 matching bases. Trimming cost V 4 bases and J 8 bases, with 23 bases left between them. Germline V lookup: CDR1 KGHSH, CDR2 LQKENI. This CDR3 is built from 16 residues. The CDR3 loop reads CASSLSTGQPSSGYTF. The CDR3 nucleotides are TGTGCCAGCTCACTCTCCACGGGACAACCTTCCTCCGGCTACACCTTC. The whole variable domain, remainder taken from reference TRBV18 and TRBJ1-2, is NAGVMQNPRHLVRRRGQEARLRCSPMKGHSHVYWYRQLPEEGLKFMVYLQKENIIDESGMPKERFSAEFPKEGPSILRIQQVVRGDSAAYFCASSLSTGQPSSGYTFGSGTRLTVV.

This sequence joins TRBV13 and TRBJ2-7; D ambiguous. This CDR3 is 14 amino acids long. CDR1 is PRHDT, CDR2 FYEKMQ, per germline (reference sequence). V was pared by 1 base and J by 2 bases, with 9 bases between. CDR3 amino acids: CASSLDSLPYEQYF. The CDR3 bases are TGTGCCAGCAGCTTAGACTCACTTCCCTACGAGCAGTACTTC.

This rearrangement joins TRBV5-6 to TRBJ2-6; a weak D match, TRBD1 (6 bases). Germline V gene sequence: CDR1 SGHDT, CDR2 YYEEEE. With 4 bases removed from V and 3 bases from J, the gap between germline ends came to 14 bases. This CDR3 comprises 16 residues. CDR3 sequence reads: CASSRQDPFGANVLTF. DNA for the CDR3: TGTGCCAGCAGCCGACAGGACCCCTTTGGGGCCAACGTCCTGACTTTC.

This clone was detected only a few times. The chain combines TRBV4-1 with TRBJ2-7; 7 bases match TRBD2. Trimming took 3 bases from V and 3 from J; bases not matched to a gene: 2. The germline V gene encodes CDR1 MGHRA and CDR2 YSYEKL. The CDR3 is 13 residues long. DNA of the CDR3: TGCGCCAGCAGCCATCCTAGCGGCTACGAGCAGTACTTC. It encodes CASSHPSGYEQYF.

V is TRBV6-5 and J is TRBJ1-2, with 7 bases lining up with TRBD1. The CDR3 loop spans 12 amino acids. V trimming: 8 bases; J trimming: 4 bases; junction bases outside the gene matches: 4. The germline V gene has CDR1 MNHEY and CDR2 SVGAGI. CDR3: CASGQAFYGYTF. CDR3 bases: TGTGCCAGCGGACAGGCGTTCTATGGCTACACCTTC.

The chain employs TRBV29-1 and TRBJ2-3, with 9 bases identical to TRBD1. Germline V gene sequence: CDR1 SQVTM, CDR2 ANQGSEA. The CDR3 sequence is 18 residues long. Trimming at V came to 5 bases and at J to 6 bases, leaving 21 bases not matched to a gene. CDR3 coding DNA: TGCAGCGTTCTACGGGACAGGGTGAACACCGGGATTTTGGATACGCAGTATTTT. The encoded protein is CSVLRDRVNTGILDTQYF.

This chain joins TRBV24-1 and TRBJ1-5, with TRBD1 matching over 7 bases. The CDR3 length is 17 residues. Germline loops: CDR1 KGHDR, CDR2 SFDVKD. The J segment lost 3 bases and the V segment lost 3 bases, leaving 10 bases of the junction unmatched. CDR3 bases: TGTGCCACCAGTGATCCGACCGCCACAGGGGTCAATCAGCCCCAGCATTTT. Its protein product is CATSDPTATGVNQPQHF.

Concerning this clone: At one end the junction does not follow the germline gene, possibly because of a read error. The same CDR3 is also encoded by other DNA sequences in this sample. The J gene is TRBJ1-6, the V gene TRBV4-2; D is unclear. The germline gives CDR1 LGHNA, CDR2 YNFKEQ. The CDR3 covers 14 residues. CDR3 loop: CASSPSTHNSPLHF. The CDR3 DNA follows: TGTGCCAGTAGCCCGTCGACTCATAATTCACCCCTCCACTTT.

The chain recombines TRBV2 with TRBJ2-1, with D maybe TRBD2 (6 bases). The length of the CDR3 is 12 residues. CDR1 and CDR2 from the germline V gene are SNHLY and FYNNEI. The germline V and J ends were trimmed by 6 bases and 7 bases, with 10 bases remaining between them. In nucleotides, the CDR3 is TGTGCCAGCAGACAGGAGGGGAATGAGCAGTTCTTC. It yields the protein CASRQEGNEQFF.

This clone was detected once. The chain joins TRBV5-4 to TRBJ1-6; D ambiguous. The CDR3 has 14 amino acids. Trimming cost V 0 bases and J 4 bases, with 5 bases left between them. CDR1 and CDR2 (germline): SGHNT, YYREEE (reference sequence). The CDR3 DNA follows: TGTGCCAGCAGCTTGGGAGGGTATAATTCACCCCTCCACTTT. It translates to CASSLGGYNSPLHF.

Only a few counts were recorded for this clone. The rearrangement joins TRBV9 to TRBJ2-2, with TRBD1 matching 7 bases. There are 15 residues in the CDR3. V shed 4 bases and J 4 bases; nucleotides not matched to a gene: 7. Germline V gene data show CDR1 as SGDLS and CDR2 as YYNGEE. The CDR3 loop is CASSSKDRITGELFF. CDR3 in DNA: TGTGCCAGCAGCTCTAAGGACAGGATCACCGGGGAGCTGTTTTTT.

The chain uses TRBV6-5 and TRBJ1-2; possibly TRBD1 for D (6 bases). CDR1 and CDR2 from the germline V gene are MNHEY and SVGAGI. Trimming took 5 bases from V and 3 from J, leaving 16 bases between them. The CDR3 has 15 amino acids. The CDR3 sequence is CASSRTPTGHYGYTF. The CDR3 nucleotides read TGTGCCAGCAGTCGCACCCCGACAGGCCACTATGGCTACACCTTC.

The chain combines TRBV18 with TRBJ1-1; D gene ambiguous. Germline CDR1 reads KGHSH; CDR2 reads LQKENI. CDR3 length: 12 residues. V was clipped by 5 bases and J by 6 bases, with 10 bases between them. This chain's CDR3 is CASSAYGAEAFF. The DNA for the CDR3 is TGTGCCAGCTCAGCTTACGGGGCTGAAGCTTTCTTT.

V usage is TRBV5-4 and J usage is TRBJ2-1; 11 nucleotides agree with TRBD2. With 4 bases clipped from V and 4 bases from J, the junction kept 7 bases outside the gene matches. The CDR3 extends over 16 amino acids. CDR1 is SGHNT, CDR2 YYREEE, per germline (reference sequence). The CDR3 is CASSHTLAGGYNEQFF. The CDR3 bases are TGTGCCAGCAGCCATACCCTAGCGGGGGGTTACAATGAGCAGTTCTTC.

The V call is TRBV7-9, the J call TRBJ1-5, with 8 bases identical to TRBD1. The CDR3 is 14 amino acids. The germline CDR1 and CDR2 sequences are SEHNR and FQNEAQ (reference sequence). V shed 5 bases, J shed 6 bases, and the junction held 6 bases outside the gene matches. The CDR3 DNA reads as TGTGCCAGCAGCCTAGGACAGGGTATTCAGCCCCAGCATTTT. Amino acids: CASSLGQGIQPQHF.

This chain joins TRBV19 and TRBJ2-1; 10 nucleotides agree with TRBD1. The CDR3 consists of 16 residues. Germline V gene data show CDR1 as LNHDA and CDR2 as SQIVND (reference sequence). With V trimmed by 1 base and J by 7 bases, 7 bases remained unmatched. The CDR3 nucleotides read TGTGCCAGTAGTATAGTGGCCGGGACAGGGGTGAATGAGCAGTTCTTC. This encodes CASSIVAGTGVNEQFF.

The genes are TRBV7-6 and TRBJ2-1; D is unclear. Germline loops: CDR1 SGHVS, CDR2 FNYEAQ. The CDR3 is made up of 13 amino acids. V dropped 1 base and J dropped 5 bases, with 6 bases sitting between them. The CDR3 sequence is CASSLGGHNEQFF. The CDR3 DNA reads as TGTGCCAGCAGCTTAGGTGGCCACAATGAGCAGTTCTTC.

This clone was observed a handful of times. CDR3 coding DNA: TGTGCCAGCTCATTAACGGGGTCCACTGAAGCTTTCTTT. The encoded protein is CASSLTGSTEAFF. The chain has TRBV18 and TRBJ1-1; no firm D call. CDR3 size: 13 residues. V lost 5 bases and J 4 bases, leaving 11 bases between the germline ends. Germline CDR1 reads KGHSH; CDR2 reads LQKENI. The full variable domain, completed using reference TRBV18 and TRBJ1-1, is NAGVMQNPRHLVRRRGQEARLRCSPMKGHSHVYWYRQLPEEGLKFMVYLQKENIIDESGMPKERFSAEFPKEGPSILRIQQVVRGDSAAYFCASSLTGSTEAFFGQGTRLTVV.

CDR3 amino acids: CASSQGLQGIATNEKLFF. In DNA form, the CDR3 reads TGTGCCAGCAGCCAAGGTCTTCAGGGAATCGCAACTAATGAAAAACTGTTTTTT. The V call is TRBV3-1 (or the pseudogene TRBV3-2), the J call TRBJ1-4; D is perhaps TRBD1 (5 bases). Trimming took off 1 base at V and 0 bases at J, with 15 bases between the two ends. The CDR3 is 18 amino acids. The germline V gene encodes CDR1 LGHDT and CDR2 YNNKEL (reference sequence).

The V call is TRBV4-1, the J call TRBJ1-4; D perhaps matches TRBD1 (5 bases). There are 15 residues in the CDR3. Germline CDR1 MGHRA, CDR2 YSYEKL. With 3 bases removed from V and 7 bases from J, the gap between germline ends came to 15 bases. CDR3 loop: CASSQTGLWIEKLFF. The CDR3 DNA is TGCGCCAGCAGCCAGACGGGACTTTGGATTGAAAAACTGTTTTTT.

The rearrangement joins TRBV14 to TRBJ1-4, with D possibly matching TRBD1 (5 bases). Trimming pared 4 bases from V and 8 bases from J, leaving 20 bases between. This CDR3 spans 16 amino acids. Looked up from germline, CDR1 is SGHDN and CDR2 is FVKESK. CDR3 loop: CASSRGRGLPWEKLFF. In DNA, the CDR3 is TGTGCCAGCAGCCGTGGAAGGGGCCTCCCTTGGGAAAAACTGTTTTTT.